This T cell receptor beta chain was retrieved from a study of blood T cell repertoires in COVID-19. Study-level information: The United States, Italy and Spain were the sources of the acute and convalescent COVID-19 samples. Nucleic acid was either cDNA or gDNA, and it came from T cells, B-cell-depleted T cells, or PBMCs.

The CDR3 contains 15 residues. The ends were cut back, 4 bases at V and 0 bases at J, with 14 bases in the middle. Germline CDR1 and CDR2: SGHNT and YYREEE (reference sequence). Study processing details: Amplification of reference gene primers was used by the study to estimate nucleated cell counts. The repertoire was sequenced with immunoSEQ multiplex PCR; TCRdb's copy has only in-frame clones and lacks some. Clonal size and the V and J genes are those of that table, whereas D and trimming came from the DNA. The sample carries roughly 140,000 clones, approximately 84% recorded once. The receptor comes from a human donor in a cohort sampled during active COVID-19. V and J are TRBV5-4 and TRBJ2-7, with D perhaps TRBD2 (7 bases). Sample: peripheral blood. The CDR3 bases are TGTGCCAGCAGCCTCGGGGGGCGGAGCTCCTACGAGCAGTACTTC. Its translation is CASSLGGRSSYEQYF.